This TCR beta chain was profiled in a study of OX40 agonist ivuxolimab in advanced cancers. Study-level background: Treatment received earlier with anti-PD-1, anti-PD-L1 or anti-CTLA-4 agents was allowed, and 40% had some. Findings and caveats of the study: Among expanded peripheral T cells, antigen specificity went undetermined.

This CDR3 region has 14 residues. Profiled with immunoSEQ multiplex PCR; TCRdb holds only in-frame clones, not every one. The table shows 75,000 to 100,000 clones, with over 75% occurring only once. A remark on this clone: The antigen is undetermined.

Prior autoimmune disease or systemic immunosuppression barred patients. The receptor's source is an adult with an advanced solid tumor such as melanoma, head and neck, liver or kidney cancer. The gene calls are TRBV21-1 and TRBJ2-7; no check of the table's D call, TRBD2, against the DNA was made. TRBV21-1 is reported as a pseudogene. Sequenced here: CD4+ or CD8+ T cells sorted from blood, sampled in a trial of the OX40 agonist ivuxolimab. The CDR3 DNA is TGTGCCAGCAGCAAAGGGGACTGGCGATACGAGCAGTACTTC. This encodes CASSKGDWRYEQYF.